This is a list of T cell receptor beta chains from one sample in a study of blood T cell repertoires in COVID-19. The data were produced by immunoSEQ multiplex PCR, yet TCRdb's version contains in-frame clones alone and is incomplete. The sample carries under 250,000 clones, approximately 80% recorded once. Sequencing used peripheral blood. The source of these receptors is a man aged 30 to 45 who had recovered from COVID-19. CDR3s include the opening cysteine and the closing phenylalanine or tryptophan. The D gene is left open where the match is weak.

. | TRBJ1-1 | TRBV18 | TGTGCCAGCTCACCACCACTGGACAGTGAAGCTTTCTTT | CASSPPLDSEAFF
. | TRBJ1-2 | TRBV2 | TGTGCCAGCAGTGACAGTAACTATGGCTACACCTTC | CASSDSNYGYTF
. | TRBJ1-2 | TRBV19 | TGTGCCAGTAGTAAAGGGGACTATGGCTACACCTTC | CASSKGDYGYTF
TRBD2 | TRBJ2-3 | TRBV7-2 | TGTGCCAGCAGCTTAGCTGGCCTAGCGGACCCTTCAGATACGCAGTATTTT | CASSLAGLADPSDTQYF
. | TRBJ1-1 | TRBV2 | TGTGCCAGCAGTGAGCAGGGAATGAACACTGAAGCTTTCTTT | CASSEQGMNTEAFF
TRBD1 | TRBJ1-6 | TRBV7-8 | TGTGCCAGCAGCTTATTGAGGGACAGGAGCTCCTATAATTCACCCCTCCACTTT | CASSLLRDRSSYNSPLHF
. | TRBJ2-7 | TRBV2 | TGTGCCAGCAGTTCAGGGGTCAAGGAGCAGTACTTC | CASSSGVKEQYF
. | TRBJ1-5 | TRBV7-8 | TGTGCCAGCAGCGAGGGGGGGGGCTTCAATCAGCCCCAGCATTTT | CASSEGGGFNQPQHF
TRBD1 | TRBJ1-1 | TRBV6-5 | TGTGCCAGCAACCCCCGGGACAGAGAGACTGAAGCTTTCTTT | CASNPRDRETEAFF
. | TRBJ1-5 | TRBV4-2 | TGTGCCAGCAGCCAAGAATTGGGAGGCGGTCAGCCCCAGCATTTT | CASSQELGGGQPQHF
TRBD2 | TRBJ2-5 | TRBV3-1/TRBV3-2 | TGTGCCAGCAGCTCGCGACTAGCGGGGGGAAAAGAGACCCAGTACTTC | CASSSRLAGGKETQYF
. | TRBJ2-5 | TRBV10-1 | TGCGCCAGCAGTGACGGGACACAAGAGACCCAGTACTTC | CASSDGTQETQYF
TRBD2 | TRBJ2-7 | TRBV2 | TGTGCCAGCAGTCCGGGGGGACTCTCCTACGAGCAGTACTTC | CASSPGGLSYEQYF
. | TRBJ2-6 | TRBV7-9 | TGTGCCAGCAGTCCATTTTCCGGGGCCAACGTCCTGACTTTC | CASSPFSGANVLTF
. | TRBJ2-1 | TRBV7-3 | TGTGCCAGCAGCGCCGGTGGGCCGAATGAGCAGTTCTTC | CASSAGGPNEQFF
. | TRBJ1-1 | TRBV5-6 | TGTGCCAGCAGCTTTGGTTTGGGGGCGGCTTTCTTT | CASSFGLGAAFF